Given below is one TCR beta chain in context. Its matching antigen is unknown. The data originate from a study of cytomegalovirus exposure and HLA in healthy donors. V was pared by 1 base and J by 0 bases, with 12 bases between. This CDR3 is 15 amino acids long. Germline loops: CDR1 SQVTM, CDR2 ANQGSEA. Study-wide points: V- and J-gene trimming of TCR beta was linked (in a later analysis) to a missense DCLRE1C variant. Under 20,000 TCR beta sequences were associated with HLA alleles at 0.05 false discovery rate in a later analysis. The authors reported that TCR beta sequences could predict HLA-A and HLA-B alleles. These predictions were accurate for most subjects in the first cohort. Several of the most significant clusters appeared linked to common viral pathogens, based on a later analysis.

PCR used 60 Vbeta primers and 13 Jbeta primers. TCRdb's table, derived via immunoSEQ multiplex PCR, lists solely in-frame clones and lacks some. Among over 150,000 clones listed, around 77% were seen once. Sequencing was done on a sample of PBMCs. The sequence came from a man aged 25 to 45 in good health and CMV-seropositive. The chain recombines TRBV29-1 with TRBJ2-5; D may be TRBD1 (6 bases). CDR3 sequence: CSVEVAGADQETQYF. The DNA for the CDR3 is TGCAGCGTTGAAGTGGCAGGGGCGGACCAAGAGACCCAGTACTTC.